These 18 T cell receptor beta chains originate from one sample sequenced in a study of early T cells in non-severe SARS-CoV-2 infection. TCRdb passed the 5' RACE reads through MiXCR, listing each CDR3 protein once. The sample consists of 51,000 or so distinct CDR3 sequences, about 10% of them appearing once. Sequenced sample: whole blood. The receptors here all came from an adult who was a healthcare worker with PCR-confirmed SARS-CoV-2 infection or an uninfected control (not recorded which).

The chain uses TRBV11-2 and TRBJ2-7; the D is unclear. The CDR3 consists of 15 residues. V was clipped by 6 bases and J by 0 bases, with 15 bases between them. Germline-derived CDR1 and CDR2 are SGHAT and FQNNGV. The CDR3 is CASSLHFMASYEQYF. Here the CDR3 DNA reads TGTGCCAGCAGTTTACACTTTATGGCCTCCTACGAGCAGTACTTC.

This clonotype has a handful of counts. The rearrangement links TRBV7-6 to TRBJ2-2, with TRBD1 matching over 7 bases. V shed 5 bases and J 5 bases; nucleotides not matched to a gene: 8. CDR1 and CDR2 from the germline V gene are SGHVS and FNYEAQ. This CDR3 is 15 amino acids long. CDR3 DNA sequence: TGTGCCAGCAGCCAATCGGACAGGCATACCGGGGAGCTGTTTTTT. Amino acid sequence: CASSQSDRHTGELFF.

The J gene is TRBJ2-6, the V gene TRBV19; unclear D gene. The V end lost 0 bases, the J end lost 5 bases, and 14 bases lay between the germline ends. Looked up from germline, CDR1 is LNHDA and CDR2 is SQIVND (reference sequence). The CDR3 has 17 residues. CDR3 residues: CASSIDFSTGRANVLTF. In DNA form, the CDR3 reads TGTGCCAGTAGTATAGATTTCAGTACTGGAAGGGCCAACGTCCTGACTTTC.

The gene calls are TRBV4-1 and TRBJ2-1; D uncertain. V was pared by 4 bases and J by 6 bases, with 4 bases between. There are 11 residues in the CDR3. The germline gives CDR1 MGHRA, CDR2 YSYEKL. As DNA, the CDR3 is TGCGCCAGCAGCCGCACCAATGAGCAGTTCTTC. Protein sequence: CASSRTNEQFF.

This chain uses TRBV7-8 with TRBJ2-5, with 11 bases lining up with TRBD2. The trim removed 3 bases at V and 3 bases at J, leaving 6 bases unmatched. Germline V gene sequence: CDR1 SGHVS, CDR2 FQNEAQ. CDR3 length: 16 amino acids. CDR3 residues: CASSFLLSGGEETQYF. The CDR3 nucleotides read TGTGCCAGCAGCTTCCTCCTTAGCGGGGGGGAAGAGACCCAGTACTTC.

This clonotype was found a few times. The gene calls are TRBV27 and TRBJ2-1, with 7 bases fitting TRBD1. Germline assignment: CDR1 MNHEY and CDR2 SMNVEV (reference sequence). The V segment lost 3 bases and the J segment 5 bases; nucleotides outside the gene matches: 7. The CDR3 extends over 15 amino acids. The CDR3 sequence: CASSFSSTGDNEQFF. CDR3 in DNA: TGTGCCAGCAGTTTTTCCTCTACAGGGGACAATGAGCAGTTCTTC.

In its sample, this clonotype was seen a few times. The V call is TRBV4-2, the J call TRBJ2-1; maybe TRBD2 (5 bases). From germline, CDR1 is LGHNA and CDR2 YNFKEQ. V was pared by 0 bases and J by 11 bases, with 14 bases between. The CDR3 extends over 14 amino acids. The CDR3 nucleotides read TGTGCCAGCAGCCAAGAGGGTGACTACCCCCAGCAGTTCTTC. Its protein is CASSQEGDYPQQFF.

This chain joins TRBV20-1 and TRBJ2-7; 7 bases fit TRBD1. There are 15 residues in the CDR3. Germline V lookup: CDR1 DFQATT, CDR2 SNEGSKA (reference sequence). J gave up 0 bases and V 5 bases, and 10 bases lay outside the gene matches. CDR3 amino acids: CSALGQHPFSYEQYF. CDR3 coding DNA: TGCAGTGCTCTGGGACAGCACCCGTTCTCCTACGAGCAGTACTTC.

This clonotype was recorded many times. The chain recombines TRBV20-1 with TRBJ1-1; unclear D gene. Germline CDR1 reads DFQATT; CDR2 reads SNEGSKA (reference sequence). V lost 6 bases, J lost 2 bases, and 10 bases lay in between. The CDR3 covers 12 residues. CDR3 DNA: TGCAGTGCAAGCCCCGGCAACACTGAAGCTTTCTTT. It specifies CSASPGNTEAFF.

This clonotype was counted only a few times. The chain recombines TRBV28 with TRBJ2-3, with 9 bases that match TRBD2. Germline trimming cut 6 bases from V and 5 bases from J; bases unmatched to any gene: 9. This CDR3 comprises 15 residues. CDR1 and CDR2 (germline): MDHEN, SYDVKM. CDR3 amino acids: CASSGGGRAQDTQYF. The CDR3 DNA reads TGTGCCAGCAGCGGAGGCGGGAGGGCCCAAGATACGCAGTATTTT.

This clonotype was observed at least ten times. V and J are TRBV11-2 and TRBJ1-2; tentative D call: TRBD1 (5 bases). The CDR3 extends over 15 amino acids. Trimming pared 3 bases from V and 5 bases from J, leaving 16 bases between. Germline values: CDR1 SGHAT, CDR2 FQNNGV. The CDR3 protein is CASSLGPGSSYGYTF. The CDR3 bases are TGTGCCAGCAGCTTGGGGCCGGGGTCCTCTTATGGCTACACCTTC.

Ten or more counts support this clonotype. The rearrangement uses TRBV7-9 and TRBJ2-1; 16 bases agree with TRBD2. Germline-derived CDR1 and CDR2 are SEHNR and FQNEAQ (reference sequence). The CDR3 loop spans 18 amino acids. Unmatched junction bases numbered 13, after V lost 4 bases and J lost 10 bases. CDR3 protein: CASSSPGLAGGPAEEQFF. CDR3 bases: TGTGCCAGCAGCTCCCCGGGACTAGCGGGGGGGCCAGCCGAGGAGCAGTTCTTC.

In this sample, this clonotype turned up many times. The gene calls are TRBV6-5 and TRBJ2-3; possible D gene TRBD2, 5 bases. Trimming pared 5 bases from V and 2 bases from J, leaving 14 bases between. Germline values: CDR1 MNHEY, CDR2 SVGAGI. The CDR3 sequence is 15 residues long. The CDR3 loop reads CASSQAEYDTDTQYF. CDR3 nucleotide sequence: TGTGCCAGCAGTCAAGCGGAATACGACACAGATACGCAGTATTTT.

This clonotype has a count of ten or more. The chain carries TRBV11-2 and TRBJ2-1; the D is unclear. CDR3 length equals 13 residues. Per germline, CDR1 SGHAT and CDR2 FQNNGV. With 5 bases removed from V and 9 bases from J, the gap between germline ends came to 14 bases. The DNA for the CDR3 is TGTGCCAGCAGCCGAAACAAAGCCGGTGAGCAGTTCTTC. Translating gives CASSRNKAGEQFF.

This clonotype was counted ten times or more. The CDR3: CASRVLEGRNEQFF. The CDR3, as DNA: TGTGCCAGCAGAGTACTAGAGGGACGGAATGAGCAGTTCTTC. V usage is TRBV6-4 and J usage is TRBJ2-1; D might be TRBD1 or TRBD2, each matching 5 bases. The CDR3 runs to 14 residues. V dropped 6 bases and J dropped 7 bases, with 16 bases sitting between them. CDR1 is MRHNA, CDR2 SNTAGT, per germline.

This clonotype has ten or more counts. The chain has TRBV9 and TRBJ2-1, with D unclear. This CDR3 contains 16 residues. Germline values: CDR1 SGDLS, CDR2 YYNGEE. Trimming shortened V by 4 bases and J by 1 base, and 15 bases separated the two germline ends. Here the CDR3 reads CASSPPFGPSYNEQFF. The CDR3 DNA is TGTGCCAGCAGCCCCCCCTTTGGGCCATCCTACAATGAGCAGTTCTTC.

This chain's CDR3 is CASSLAGVDTGELFF. For the CDR3, the DNA is TGTGCCAGCAGCCTGGCAGGGGTAGACACCGGGGAGCTGTTTTTT. This rearrangement joins TRBV5-6 to TRBJ2-2; D possibly corresponds to TRBD1 (6 bases). CDR3 length: 15 amino acids. V dropped 4 bases and J dropped 3 bases, with 13 bases sitting between them. Germline loops: CDR1 SGHDT, CDR2 YYEEEE.

This chain joins TRBV7-2 and TRBJ1-5, with D hard to call. CDR1 SGHTA and CDR2 FQGNSA come from the germline V gene. CDR3 length: 13 amino acids. Trimming removed 4 bases from V and 0 bases from J, with 4 bases in between. As DNA, the CDR3 is TGTGCCAGCAGCTCTGTTAGCAATCAGCCCCAGCATTTT. Amino acid sequence: CASSSVSNQPQHF.